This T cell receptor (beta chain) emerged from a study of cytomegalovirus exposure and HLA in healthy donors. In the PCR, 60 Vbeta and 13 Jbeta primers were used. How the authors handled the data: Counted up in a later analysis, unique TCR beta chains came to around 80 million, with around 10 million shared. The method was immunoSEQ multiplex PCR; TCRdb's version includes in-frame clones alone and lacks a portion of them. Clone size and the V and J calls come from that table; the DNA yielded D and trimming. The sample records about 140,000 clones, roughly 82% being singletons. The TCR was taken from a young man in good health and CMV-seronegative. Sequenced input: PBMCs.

The CDR3 bases are TGTGCCATAAGATCGGCGGGGGGGTACTACGAGCAGTACTTC. It codes for CAIRSAGGYYEQYF. V and J are TRBV6-6 and TRBJ2-7; 9 nucleotides line up with TRBD2. The CDR3 has 14 residues. Losses at the gene ends were 10 bases for V and 3 bases for J; bases not matched to a gene: 10. Germline assignment: CDR1 MNHNY and CDR2 SVGAGI (reference sequence).